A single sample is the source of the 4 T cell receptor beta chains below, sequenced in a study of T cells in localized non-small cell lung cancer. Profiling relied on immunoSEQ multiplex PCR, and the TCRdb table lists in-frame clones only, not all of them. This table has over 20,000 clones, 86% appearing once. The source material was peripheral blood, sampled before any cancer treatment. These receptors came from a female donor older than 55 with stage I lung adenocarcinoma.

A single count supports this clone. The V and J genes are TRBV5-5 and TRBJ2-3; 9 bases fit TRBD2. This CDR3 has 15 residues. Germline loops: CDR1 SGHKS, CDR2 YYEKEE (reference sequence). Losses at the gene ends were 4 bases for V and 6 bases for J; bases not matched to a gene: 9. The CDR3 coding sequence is TGTGCCAGCAGCCCCAGCGGGGGGTGGTTGGATACGCAGTATTTT. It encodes CASSPSGGWLDTQYF. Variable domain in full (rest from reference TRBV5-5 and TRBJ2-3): DAGVTQSPTHLIKTRGQQVTLRCSPISGHKSVSWYQQVLGQGPQFIFQYYEKEERGRGNFPDRFSARQFPNYSSELNVNALLLGDSALYLCASSPSGGWLDTQYFGPGTRLTVL.

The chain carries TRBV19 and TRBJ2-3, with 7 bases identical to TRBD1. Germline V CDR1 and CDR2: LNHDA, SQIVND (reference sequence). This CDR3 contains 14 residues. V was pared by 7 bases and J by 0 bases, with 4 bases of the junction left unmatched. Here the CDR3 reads CASTPTGSTDTQYF. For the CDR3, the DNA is TGTGCCAGTACCCCGACAGGGAGCACAGATACGCAGTATTTT.

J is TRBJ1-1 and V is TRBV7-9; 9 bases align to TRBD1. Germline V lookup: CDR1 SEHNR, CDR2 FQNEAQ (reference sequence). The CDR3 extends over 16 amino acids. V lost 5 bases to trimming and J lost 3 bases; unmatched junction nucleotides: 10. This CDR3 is CASSPRGQGGYTEAFF. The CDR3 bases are TGTGCCAGCAGCCCTCGGGGACAGGGAGGGTACACTGAAGCTTTCTTT.

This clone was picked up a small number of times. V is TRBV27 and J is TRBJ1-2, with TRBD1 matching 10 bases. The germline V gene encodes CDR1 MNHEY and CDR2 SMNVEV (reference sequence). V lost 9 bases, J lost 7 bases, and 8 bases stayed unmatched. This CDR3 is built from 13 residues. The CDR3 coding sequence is TGTGCCAGTAGGACAGGGGGTAAAGGTGGCTACACCTTC. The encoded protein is CASRTGGKGGYTF.